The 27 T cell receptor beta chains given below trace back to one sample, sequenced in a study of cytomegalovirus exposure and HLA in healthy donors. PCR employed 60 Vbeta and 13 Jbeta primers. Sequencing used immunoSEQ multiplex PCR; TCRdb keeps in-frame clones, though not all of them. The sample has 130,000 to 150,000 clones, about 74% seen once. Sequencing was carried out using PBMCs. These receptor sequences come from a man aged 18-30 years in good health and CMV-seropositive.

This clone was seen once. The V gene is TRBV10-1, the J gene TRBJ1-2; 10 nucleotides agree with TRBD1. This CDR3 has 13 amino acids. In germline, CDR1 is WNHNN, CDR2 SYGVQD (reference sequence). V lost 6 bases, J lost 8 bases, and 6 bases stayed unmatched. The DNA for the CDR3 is TGCGCCAGCAGGAGGGACAGGGGTGACGGCTACACCTTC. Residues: CASRRDRGDGYTF.

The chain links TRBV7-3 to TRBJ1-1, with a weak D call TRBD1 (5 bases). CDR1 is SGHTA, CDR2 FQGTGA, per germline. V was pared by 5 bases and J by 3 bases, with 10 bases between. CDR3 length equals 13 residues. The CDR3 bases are TGTGCCAGCAGCCCAGACAGACACACTGAAGCTTTCTTT. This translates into CASSPDRHTEAFF.

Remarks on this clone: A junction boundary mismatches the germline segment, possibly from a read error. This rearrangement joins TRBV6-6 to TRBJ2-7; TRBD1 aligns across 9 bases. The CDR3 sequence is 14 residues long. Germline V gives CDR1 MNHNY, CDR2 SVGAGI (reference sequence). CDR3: CASSSTGGRYEQYF. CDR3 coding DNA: TGTGCCAGTAGTTCCACAGGGGGCAGGTACGAGCAGTACTTC.

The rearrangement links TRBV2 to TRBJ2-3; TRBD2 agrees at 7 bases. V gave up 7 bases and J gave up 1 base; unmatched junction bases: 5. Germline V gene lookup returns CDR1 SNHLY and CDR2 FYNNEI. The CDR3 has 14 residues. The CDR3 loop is CASTPSGGTDTQYF. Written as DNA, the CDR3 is TGTGCCAGCACCCCGAGCGGGGGCACAGATACGCAGTATTTT.

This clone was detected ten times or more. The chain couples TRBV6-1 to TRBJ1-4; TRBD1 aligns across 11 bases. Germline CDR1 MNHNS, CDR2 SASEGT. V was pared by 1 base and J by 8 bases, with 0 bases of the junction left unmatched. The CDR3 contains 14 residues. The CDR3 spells CASSEGTGGEKLFF. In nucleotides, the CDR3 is TGTGCCAGCAGTGAAGGGACAGGGGGCGAAAAACTGTTTTTT.

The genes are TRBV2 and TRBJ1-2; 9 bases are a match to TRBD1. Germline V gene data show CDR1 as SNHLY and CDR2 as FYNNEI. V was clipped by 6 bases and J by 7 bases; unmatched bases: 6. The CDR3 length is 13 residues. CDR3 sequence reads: CASSVDRGSGYTF. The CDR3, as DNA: TGTGCCAGCAGCGTTGACAGGGGGTCTGGCTACACCTTC.

The CDR3 spells CASSSFTDTQYF. The CDR3 DNA reads TGTGCCAGCTCATCCTTCACAGATACGCAGTATTTT. The chain employs TRBV18 and TRBJ2-3; no firm D call. The V gene lost 5 bases and the J gene lost 2 bases, with 5 bases spanning the gap. CDR3 length: 12 amino acids. Germline loops: CDR1 KGHSH, CDR2 LQKENI.

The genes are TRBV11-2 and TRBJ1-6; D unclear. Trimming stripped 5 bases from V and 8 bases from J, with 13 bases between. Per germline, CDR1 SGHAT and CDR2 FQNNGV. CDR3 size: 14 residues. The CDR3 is CASSPRVGDSPLHF. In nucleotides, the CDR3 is TGTGCCAGCAGCCCCCGGGTTGGTGATTCACCCCTCCACTTT.

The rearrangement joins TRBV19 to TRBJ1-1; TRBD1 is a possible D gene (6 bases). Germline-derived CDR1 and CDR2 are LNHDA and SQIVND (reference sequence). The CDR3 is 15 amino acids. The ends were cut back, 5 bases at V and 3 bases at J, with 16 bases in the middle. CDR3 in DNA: TGTGCCAGTAGTGCCTATCGGGGGGCTGACACTGAAGCTTTCTTT. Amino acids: CASSAYRGADTEAFF.

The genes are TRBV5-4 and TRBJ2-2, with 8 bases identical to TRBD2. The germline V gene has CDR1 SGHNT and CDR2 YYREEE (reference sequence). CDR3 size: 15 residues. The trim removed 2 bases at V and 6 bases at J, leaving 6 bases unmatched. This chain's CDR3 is CASSFAGGLAGELFF. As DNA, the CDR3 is TGTGCCAGCAGCTTTGCGGGGGGCCTTGCCGGGGAGCTGTTTTTT.

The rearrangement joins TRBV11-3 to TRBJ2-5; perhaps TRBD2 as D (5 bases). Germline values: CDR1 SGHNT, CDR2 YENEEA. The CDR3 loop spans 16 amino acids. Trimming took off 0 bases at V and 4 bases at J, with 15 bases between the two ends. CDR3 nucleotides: TGTGCCAGCAGCTTAGAAGATGGATCTGGAGGAGAGACCCAGTACTTC. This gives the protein CASSLEDGSGGETQYF.

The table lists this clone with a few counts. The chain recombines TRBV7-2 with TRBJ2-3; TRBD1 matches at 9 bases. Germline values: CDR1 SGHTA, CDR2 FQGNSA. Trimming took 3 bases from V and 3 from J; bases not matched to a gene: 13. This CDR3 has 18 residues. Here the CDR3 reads CASSFGLRDRVLTDTQYF. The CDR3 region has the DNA TGTGCCAGCAGCTTTGGCCTCCGGGACAGGGTTTTGACAGATACGCAGTATTTT.

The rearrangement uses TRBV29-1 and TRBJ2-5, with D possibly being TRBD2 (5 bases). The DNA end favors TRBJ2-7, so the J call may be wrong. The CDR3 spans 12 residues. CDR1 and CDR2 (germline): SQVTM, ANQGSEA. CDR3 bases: TGCAGCGTTGAAGATCGGGGATACGAGCAGTACTTC. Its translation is CSVEDRGYEQYF.

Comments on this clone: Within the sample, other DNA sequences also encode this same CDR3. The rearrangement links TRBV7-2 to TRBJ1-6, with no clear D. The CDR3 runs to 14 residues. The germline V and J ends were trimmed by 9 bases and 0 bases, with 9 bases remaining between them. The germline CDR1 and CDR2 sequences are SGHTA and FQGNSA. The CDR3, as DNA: TGTGCCAGTTCACTGAGCTCCTATAATTCACCCCTCCACTTT. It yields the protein CASSLSSYNSPLHF.

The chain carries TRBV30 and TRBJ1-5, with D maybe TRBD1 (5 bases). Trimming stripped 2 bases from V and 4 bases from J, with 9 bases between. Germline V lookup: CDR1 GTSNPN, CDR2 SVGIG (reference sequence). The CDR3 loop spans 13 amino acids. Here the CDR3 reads CAWSSGGNQPQHF. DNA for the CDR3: TGTGCCTGGAGTAGCGGGGGGAATCAGCCCCAGCATTTT. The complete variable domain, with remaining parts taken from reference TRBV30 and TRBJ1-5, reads SQTIHQWPATLVQPVGSPLSLECTVEGTSNPNLYWYRQAAGRGLQLLFYSVGIGQISSEVPQNLSASRPQDRQFILSSKKLLLSDSGFYLCAWSSGGNQPQHFGDGTRLSIL.

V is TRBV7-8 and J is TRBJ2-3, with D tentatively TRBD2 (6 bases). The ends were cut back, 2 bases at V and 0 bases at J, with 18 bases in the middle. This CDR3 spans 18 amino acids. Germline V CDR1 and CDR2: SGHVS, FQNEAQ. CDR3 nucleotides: TGTGCCAGCAGCTTATCGCGGACCCCGGGGGTTAGCACAGATACGCAGTATTTT. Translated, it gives CASSLSRTPGVSTDTQYF.

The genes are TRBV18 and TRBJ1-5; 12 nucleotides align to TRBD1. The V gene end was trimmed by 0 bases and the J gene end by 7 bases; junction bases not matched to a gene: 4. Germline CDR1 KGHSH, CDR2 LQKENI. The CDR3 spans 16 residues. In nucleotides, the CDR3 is TGTGCCAGCTCACCACCGGGACAGGGGGCCGGGCAGCCCCAGCATTTT. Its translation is CASSPPGQGAGQPQHF.

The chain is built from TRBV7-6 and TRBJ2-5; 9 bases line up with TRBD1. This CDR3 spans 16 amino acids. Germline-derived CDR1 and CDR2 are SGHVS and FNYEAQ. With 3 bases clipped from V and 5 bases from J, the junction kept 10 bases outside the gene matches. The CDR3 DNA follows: TGTGCCAGCAGCTTCGCCGGGACAGGGCTGACGGAGACCCAGTACTTC. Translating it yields CASSFAGTGLTETQYF.

This CDR3 reads CAGTSGGAEQFF. CDR3 nucleotides: TGTGCCGGTACTAGCGGGGGGGCTGAGCAGTTCTTC. The rearrangement joins TRBV5-4 to TRBJ2-1, with 13 bases identical to TRBD2. Germline assignment: CDR1 SGHNT and CDR2 YYREEE (reference sequence). The CDR3 is made up of 12 amino acids. Trimming took 10 bases from V and 9 from J; bases not matched to a gene: 4.

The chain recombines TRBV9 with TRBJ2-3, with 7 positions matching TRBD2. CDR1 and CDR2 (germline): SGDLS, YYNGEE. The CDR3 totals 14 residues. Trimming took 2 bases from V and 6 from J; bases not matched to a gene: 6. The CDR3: CASSVVGGLDTQYF. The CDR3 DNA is TGTGCCAGCAGCGTTGTGGGGGGGTTGGATACGCAGTATTTT.

CDR3 DNA: TGTGCCAGCAGCTTCCGAGGACAGGGCGGGCAGTACTTC. It specifies CASSFRGQGGQYF. This chain links TRBV7-2 with TRBJ2-5; 8 positions agree with TRBD1. J lost 11 bases, V lost 3 bases, and 8 bases had no gene match. Germline V gene lookup returns CDR1 SGHTA and CDR2 FQGNSA. The CDR3 contains 13 residues. Looking up the rest from reference TRBV7-2 and TRBJ2-5 gives the full variable domain: GAGVSQSPSNKVTEKGKDVELRCDPISGHTALYWYRQSLGQGLEFLIYFQGNSAPDKSGLPSDRFSAERTGGSVSTLTIQRTQQEDSAVYLCASSFRGQGGQYFGPGTRLLVL.

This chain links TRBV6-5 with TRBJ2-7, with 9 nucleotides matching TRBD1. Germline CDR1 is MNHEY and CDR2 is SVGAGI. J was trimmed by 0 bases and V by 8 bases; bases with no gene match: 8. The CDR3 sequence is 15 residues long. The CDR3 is CASLALGQGSYEQYF. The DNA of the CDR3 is TGTGCCAGCCTAGCTTTGGGACAGGGCTCCTACGAGCAGTACTTC.

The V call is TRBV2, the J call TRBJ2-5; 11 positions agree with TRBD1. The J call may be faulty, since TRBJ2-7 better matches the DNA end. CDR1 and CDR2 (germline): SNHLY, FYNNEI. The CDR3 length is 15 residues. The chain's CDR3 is CASSKDRGLAYEQYF. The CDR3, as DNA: TGTGCCAGCAGCAAGGACAGGGGGCTTGCCTACGAGCAGTACTTC.

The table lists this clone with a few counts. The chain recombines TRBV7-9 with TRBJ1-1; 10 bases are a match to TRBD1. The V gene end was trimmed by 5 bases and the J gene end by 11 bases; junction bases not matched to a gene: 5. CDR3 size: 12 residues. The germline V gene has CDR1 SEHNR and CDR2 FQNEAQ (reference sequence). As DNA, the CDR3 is TGTGCCAGCAGCCCCGGGACAGGGGCGGCTTTCTTT. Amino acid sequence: CASSPGTGAAFF.

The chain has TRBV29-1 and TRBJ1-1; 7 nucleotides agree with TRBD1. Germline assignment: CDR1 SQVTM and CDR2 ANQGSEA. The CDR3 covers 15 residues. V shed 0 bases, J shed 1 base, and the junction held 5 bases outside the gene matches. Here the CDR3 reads CSVEDGRTGNTEAFF. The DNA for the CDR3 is TGCAGCGTTGAAGATGGTCGGACAGGGAACACTGAAGCTTTCTTT.

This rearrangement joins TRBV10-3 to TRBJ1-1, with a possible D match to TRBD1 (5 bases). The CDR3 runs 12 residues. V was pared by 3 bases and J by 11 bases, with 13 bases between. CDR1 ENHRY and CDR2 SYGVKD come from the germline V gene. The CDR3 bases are TGTGCCATCAGTGACAGGGCCATAAATGCTTTCTTT. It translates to CAISDRAINAFF.

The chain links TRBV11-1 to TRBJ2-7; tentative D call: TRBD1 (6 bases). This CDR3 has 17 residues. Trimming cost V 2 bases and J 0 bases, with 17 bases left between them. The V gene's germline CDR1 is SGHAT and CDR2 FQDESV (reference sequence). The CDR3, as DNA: TGTGCCAGCAGCTTAAAACGGACAGAGATGAGCTCCTACGAGCAGTACTTC. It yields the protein CASSLKRTEMSSYEQYF.